Listed below are T cell receptor beta chains from one sample, sequenced in a study of T cell repertoires in cytomegalovirus infection. Each CDR3 protein is one row after TCRdb ran MiXCR on the reads. The sample holds approximately 300,000 distinct CDR3 sequences, just under 25% seen once. Their specific antigens are unknown. Sample: cultured PBMCs, taken from culture after CMV antigen stimulation. These receptor sequences come from a human donor in good health (CMV status not recorded). Some clones in this sample may be carry-over from other donors' samples. The CDR3 runs from the conserved cysteine through the conserved F or W. The D gene is left open where the match is weak. Clone size is not always given. Where it is, it says once, few, many or a class for expanded clones.

v_call	d_call	j_call	clone_size	cdr3_length	cdr3_nt	cdr3_aa
TRBV4-1	TRBD1	TRBJ1-1	-	16	TGCGCCAGCAGCCAGACGGACAGGGATGGGGGACGAGAAGCTTTCTTT	CASSQTDRDGGREAFF
TRBV2	TRBD1	TRBJ2-1	-	13	TGTGCCAGCAGACCGAGGGGGCCCCATGAGCAGTTCTTC	CASRPRGPHEQFF
TRBV7-8	TRBD2	TRBJ2-1	few	17	TGTGCCAGCAGCCAGGCCCTTCTAGCGGGATCATACAATGAGCAGTTCTTC	CASSQALLAGSYNEQFF
TRBV27	TRBD2	TRBJ2-3	once	15	TGTGCCAGCAGTGGGTTAGCGGGAGGTGGCGATACGCAGTATTTT	CASSGLAGGGDTQYF
TRBV14	-	TRBJ2-2	-	15	TGTGCCAGCAGCGCCAAAAACTTGGTGACCGGGGAGCTGTTTTTT	CASSAKNLVTGELFF
TRBV7-2	-	TRBJ1-5	many	16	TGTGCCAGCAGTCGTTGGGTGGGGGGTAGCAATCAGCCCCAGCATTTT	CASSRWVGGSNQPQHF
TRBV7-2	-	TRBJ1-1	-	14	TGTGCCAGCAGCCAACGCTTGGTGGACACTGAAGCTTTCTTT	CASSQRLVDTEAFF
TRBV3-1	-	TRBJ1-3	-	11	TGTGCCAGCAGCCGACGAAACACCATATATTTT	CASSRRNTIYF
TRBV20-1	-	TRBJ2-3	few	14	TGCAGTGCCAACGATCTCCTGAGCACAGATACGCAGTATTTT	CSANDLLSTDTQYF
TRBV6-2/TRBV6-3	-	TRBJ1-6	-	18	TGTGCCAGCAGTTGGAGGATGAGAGCTAGCTCCTATAATTCACCCCTCCACTTT	CASSWRMRASSYNSPLHF
TRBV20-1	-	TRBJ2-1	few	15	TGCAGTGCTAGTGTTCCCCTAGCACAGTACAATGAGCAGTTCTTC	CSASVPLAQYNEQFF
TRBV7-8	TRBD1	TRBJ1-2	many	14	TGTGCCAGCAGCTCGCGGACAGGGGGGGATGGCTACACCTTC	CASSSRTGGDGYTF
TRBV18	-	TRBJ2-2	-	16	TGTGCCAGCTCAATGCAGCCAGCGACCAACACCGGGGAGCTGTTTTTT	CASSMQPATNTGELFF
TRBV12-3/TRBV12-4	-	TRBJ2-2	-	14	TGTGCCAGCAGAGCCACGGTTAACACCGGGGAGCTGTTTTTT	CASRATVNTGELFF
TRBV7-9	TRBD1	TRBJ1-2	few	14	TGTGCCAGCAGCCAAGCAGGGGGAGTGGAAGGCTACACCTTC	CASSQAGGVEGYTF
TRBV10-3	-	TRBJ2-1	-	13	TGTGCCATCAGTGATTCGATATCAGATGAGCAGTTCTTC	CAISDSISDEQFF
TRBV3-1	TRBD1	TRBJ1-2	-	14	TGTGCCAGCGGCAACAGGGGGCCTAACTATGGCTACACCTTC	CASGNRGPNYGYTF